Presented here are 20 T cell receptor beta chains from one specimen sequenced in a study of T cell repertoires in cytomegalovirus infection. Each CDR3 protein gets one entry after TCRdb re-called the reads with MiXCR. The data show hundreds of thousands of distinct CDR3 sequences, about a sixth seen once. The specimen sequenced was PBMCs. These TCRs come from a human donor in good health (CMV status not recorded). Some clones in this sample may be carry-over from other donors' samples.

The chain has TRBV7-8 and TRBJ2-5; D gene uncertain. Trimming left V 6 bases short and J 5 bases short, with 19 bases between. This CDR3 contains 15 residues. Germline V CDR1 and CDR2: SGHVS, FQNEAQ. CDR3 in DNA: TGTGCCAGCAGGGGTCAAGTCGGGCCATCTGAGACCCAGTACTTC. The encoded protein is CASRGQVGPSETQYF.

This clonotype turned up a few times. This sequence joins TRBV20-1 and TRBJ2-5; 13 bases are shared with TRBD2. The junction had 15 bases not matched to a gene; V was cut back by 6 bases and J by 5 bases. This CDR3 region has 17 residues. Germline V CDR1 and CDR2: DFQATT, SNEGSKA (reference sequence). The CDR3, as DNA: TGCAGTGCCTCCAGGACTAGCGGGAGTATTTCCGTTGAGACCCAGTACTTC. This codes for CSASRTSGSISVETQYF.

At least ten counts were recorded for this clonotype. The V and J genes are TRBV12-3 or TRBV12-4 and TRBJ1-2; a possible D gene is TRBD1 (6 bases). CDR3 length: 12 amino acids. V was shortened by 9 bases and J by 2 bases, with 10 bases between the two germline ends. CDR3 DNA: TGTGCCAGTGGACAGTTAAACTATGGCTACACCTTC. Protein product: CASGQLNYGYTF.

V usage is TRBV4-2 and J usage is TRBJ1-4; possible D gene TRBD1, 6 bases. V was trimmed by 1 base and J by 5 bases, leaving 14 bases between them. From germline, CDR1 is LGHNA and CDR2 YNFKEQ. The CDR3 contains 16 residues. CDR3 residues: CASSQVVGGGNEKLFF. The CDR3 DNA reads TGTGCCAGCAGCCAAGTGGTGGGGGGCGGAAATGAAAAACTGTTTTTT.

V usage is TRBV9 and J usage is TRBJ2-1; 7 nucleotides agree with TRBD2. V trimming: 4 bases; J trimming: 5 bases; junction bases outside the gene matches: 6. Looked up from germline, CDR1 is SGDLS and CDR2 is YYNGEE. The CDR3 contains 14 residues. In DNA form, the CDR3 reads TGTGCCAGCAGCCCGTCGACTAGCCACAATGAGCAGTTCTTC. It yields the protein CASSPSTSHNEQFF.

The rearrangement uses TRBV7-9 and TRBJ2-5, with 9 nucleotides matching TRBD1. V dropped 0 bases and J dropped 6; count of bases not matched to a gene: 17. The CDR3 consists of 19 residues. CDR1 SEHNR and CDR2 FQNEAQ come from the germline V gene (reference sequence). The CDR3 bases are TGTGCCAGCAGCTTAGCCACACCGGACAGGGGACAATACGGGAAGACCCAGTACTTC. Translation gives CASSLATPDRGQYGKTQYF.

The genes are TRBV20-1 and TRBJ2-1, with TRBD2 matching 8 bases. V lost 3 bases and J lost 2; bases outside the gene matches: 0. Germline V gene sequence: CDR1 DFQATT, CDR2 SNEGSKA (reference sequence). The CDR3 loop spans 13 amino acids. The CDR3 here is CSASSGAYNEQFF. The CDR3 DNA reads TGCAGTGCTAGTAGCGGGGCCTACAATGAGCAGTTCTTC.

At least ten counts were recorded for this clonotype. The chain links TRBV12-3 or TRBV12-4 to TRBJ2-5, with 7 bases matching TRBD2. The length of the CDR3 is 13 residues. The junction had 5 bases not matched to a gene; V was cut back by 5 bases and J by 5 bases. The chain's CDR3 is CASSLLAAETQYF. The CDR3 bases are TGTGCCAGCAGTCTCCTAGCGGCGGAGACCCAGTACTTC.

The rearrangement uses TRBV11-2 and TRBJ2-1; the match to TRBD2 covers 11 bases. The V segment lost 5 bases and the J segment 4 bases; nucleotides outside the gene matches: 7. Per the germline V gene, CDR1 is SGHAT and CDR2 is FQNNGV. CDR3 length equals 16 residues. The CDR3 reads CASSPLAGVGYNEQFF. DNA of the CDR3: TGTGCCAGCAGCCCACTAGCGGGAGTAGGGTACAATGAGCAGTTCTTC. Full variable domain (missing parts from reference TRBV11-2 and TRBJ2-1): EAGVAQSPRYKIIEKRQSVAFWCNPISGHATLYWYQQILGQGPKLLIQFQNNGVVDDSQLPKDRFSAERLKGVDSTLKIQPAKLEDSAVYLCASSPLAGVGYNEQFFGPGTRLTVL.

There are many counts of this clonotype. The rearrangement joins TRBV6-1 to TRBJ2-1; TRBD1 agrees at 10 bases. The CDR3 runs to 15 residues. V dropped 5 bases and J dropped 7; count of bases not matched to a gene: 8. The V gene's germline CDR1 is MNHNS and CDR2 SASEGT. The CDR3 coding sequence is TGTGCCAGCAGTCGGGACAGGGGAGATCTGAATGAGCAGTTCTTC. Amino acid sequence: CASSRDRGDLNEQFF.

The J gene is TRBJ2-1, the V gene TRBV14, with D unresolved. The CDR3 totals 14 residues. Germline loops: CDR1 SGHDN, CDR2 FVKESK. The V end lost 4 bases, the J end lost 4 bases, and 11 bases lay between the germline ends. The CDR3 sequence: CASSPRPVYNEQFF. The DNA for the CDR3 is TGTGCCAGCAGCCCGCGGCCGGTATACAATGAGCAGTTCTTC.

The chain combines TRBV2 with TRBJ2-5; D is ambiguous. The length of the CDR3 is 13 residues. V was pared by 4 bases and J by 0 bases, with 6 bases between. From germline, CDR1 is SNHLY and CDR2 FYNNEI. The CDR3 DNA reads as TGTGCCAGCAGTGGGGTGTACCAAGAGACCCAGTACTTC. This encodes CASSGVYQETQYF.

In nucleotides, the CDR3 is TGTGCCAGCAGCTTAGACTTGACCAATTCACCCCTCCACTTT. This translates into CASSLDLTNSPLHF. The V and J genes are TRBV7-9 and TRBJ1-6; no clear D gene. Germline V gives CDR1 SEHNR, CDR2 FQNEAQ (reference sequence). The V gene lost 1 base and the J gene lost 7 bases, with 8 bases spanning the gap. CDR3 length: 14 residues.

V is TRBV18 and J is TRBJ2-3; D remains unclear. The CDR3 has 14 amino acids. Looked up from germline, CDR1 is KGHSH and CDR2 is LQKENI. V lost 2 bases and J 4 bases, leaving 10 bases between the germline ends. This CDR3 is CASSPAEWADTQYF. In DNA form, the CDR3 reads TGTGCCAGCTCACCAGCAGAATGGGCAGATACGCAGTATTTT. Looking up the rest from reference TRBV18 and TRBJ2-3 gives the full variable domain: NAGVMQNPRHLVRRRGQEARLRCSPMKGHSHVYWYRQLPEEGLKFMVYLQKENIIDESGMPKERFSAEFPKEGPSILRIQQVVRGDSAAYFCASSPAEWADTQYFGPGTRLTVL.

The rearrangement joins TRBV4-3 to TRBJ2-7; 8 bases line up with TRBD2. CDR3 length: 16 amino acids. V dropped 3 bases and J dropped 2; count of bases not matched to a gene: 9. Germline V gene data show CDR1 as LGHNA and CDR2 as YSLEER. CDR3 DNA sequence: TGCGCCAGCAGCCAGGACTCACTAGCGGCCCCCTACGAGCAGTACTTC. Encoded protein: CASSQDSLAAPYEQYF.

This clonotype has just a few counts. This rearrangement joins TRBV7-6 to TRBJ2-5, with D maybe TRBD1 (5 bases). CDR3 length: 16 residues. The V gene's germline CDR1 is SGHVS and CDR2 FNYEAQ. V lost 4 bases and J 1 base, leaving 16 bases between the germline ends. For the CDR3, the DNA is TGTGCCAGCAGCTCACCAGGAGCAGGGATCCAAGAGACCCAGTACTTC. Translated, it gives CASSSPGAGIQETQYF.

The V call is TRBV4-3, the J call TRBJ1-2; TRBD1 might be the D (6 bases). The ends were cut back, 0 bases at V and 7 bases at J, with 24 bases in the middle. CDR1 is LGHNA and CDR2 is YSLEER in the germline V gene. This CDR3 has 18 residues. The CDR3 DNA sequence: TGCGCCAGCAGCCAAGACCTGCCAGGGACACTACGGGGAGGTGGCTACACCTTC. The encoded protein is CASSQDLPGTLRGGGYTF.

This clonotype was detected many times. The CDR3 region has the DNA TGTGCCAGCAGCCCCGAATTCATGGATACGCAGTATTTT. Amino acid sequence: CASSPEFMDTQYF. The chain is built from TRBV7-2 and TRBJ2-3; D unresolved. The CDR3 length is 13 residues. From germline, CDR1 is SGHTA and CDR2 FQGNSA. Trimming left V 5 bases short and J 6 bases short, with 12 bases between.

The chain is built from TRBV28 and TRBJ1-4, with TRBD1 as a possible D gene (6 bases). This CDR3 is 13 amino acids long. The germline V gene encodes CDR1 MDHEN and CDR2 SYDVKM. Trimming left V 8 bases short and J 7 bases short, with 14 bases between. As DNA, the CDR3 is TGTGCCAGCGGTGAGGGGGGGACTGAAAAACTGTTTTTT. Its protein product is CASGEGGTEKLFF.

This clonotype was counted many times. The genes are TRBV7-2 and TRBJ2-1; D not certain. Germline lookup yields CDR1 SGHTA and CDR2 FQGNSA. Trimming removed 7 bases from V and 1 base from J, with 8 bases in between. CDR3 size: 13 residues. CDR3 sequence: CASTVGSYNEQFF. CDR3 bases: TGTGCCAGCACGGTCGGGTCCTACAATGAGCAGTTCTTC.